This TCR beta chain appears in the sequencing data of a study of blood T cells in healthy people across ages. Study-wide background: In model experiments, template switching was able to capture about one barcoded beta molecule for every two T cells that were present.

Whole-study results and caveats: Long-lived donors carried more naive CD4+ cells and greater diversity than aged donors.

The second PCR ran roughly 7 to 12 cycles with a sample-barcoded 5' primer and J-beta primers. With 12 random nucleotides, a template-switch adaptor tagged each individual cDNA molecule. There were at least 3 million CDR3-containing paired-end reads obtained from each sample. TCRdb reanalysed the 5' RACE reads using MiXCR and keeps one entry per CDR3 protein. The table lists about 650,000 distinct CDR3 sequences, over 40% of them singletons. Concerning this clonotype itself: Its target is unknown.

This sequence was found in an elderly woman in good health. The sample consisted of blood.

The DNA of the CDR3 is TGCGCCAGCAGCCGTGGGATCACAGATACGCAGTATTTT. This codes for CASSRGITDTQYF. V is TRBV5-1 and J is TRBJ2-3; no clear D gene. The CDR3 extends over 13 amino acids. V was trimmed by 4 bases and J by 2 bases, leaving 8 bases between them. In germline, CDR1 is SGHRS, CDR2 YFSETQ.